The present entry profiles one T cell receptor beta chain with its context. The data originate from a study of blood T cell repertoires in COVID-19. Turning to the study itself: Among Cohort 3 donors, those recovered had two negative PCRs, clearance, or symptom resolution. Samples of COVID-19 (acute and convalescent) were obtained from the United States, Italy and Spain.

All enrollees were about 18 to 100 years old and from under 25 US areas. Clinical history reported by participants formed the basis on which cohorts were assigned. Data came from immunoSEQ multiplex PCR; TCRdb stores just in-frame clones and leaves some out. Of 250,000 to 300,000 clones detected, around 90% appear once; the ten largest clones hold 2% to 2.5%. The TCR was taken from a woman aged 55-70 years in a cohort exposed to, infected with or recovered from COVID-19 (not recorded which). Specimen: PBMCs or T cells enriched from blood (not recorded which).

The chain's CDR3 is CASSVGGRGYGYTF. The CDR3 nucleotides read TGTGCCAGCAGTGTAGGGGGTAGGGGCTATGGCTACACCTTC. The V call is TRBV28, the J call TRBJ1-2; D is perhaps TRBD1 (6 bases). CDR3 length: 14 amino acids. In germline, CDR1 is MDHEN, CDR2 SYDVKM. Trimming left V 5 bases short and J 4 bases short, with 14 bases between.